The entry that follows covers one T cell receptor beta chain sequence. The target antigen is unknown. The table came from immunoSEQ multiplex PCR; TCRdb's copy has only in-frame clones and leaves some out. The sample holds about 95,000 clones, nearly 90% seen once. The data derive from a study of OX40 agonist ivuxolimab in advanced cancers. Study at large: The treatment was a fully human IgG2 OX40 agonist, ivuxolimab. Prior therapy, whether anti-PD-1, anti-PD-L1 or anti-CTLA-4, was allowed, and less than 45% had some. Cancers in dose escalation were hepatocellular, melanoma, renal cell and head and neck.

Broader study findings: Clonal expansion was seen in CD4+ and CD8+ blood T cells by week 6 at 0.1 to 3.0 mg/kg.

Germline lookup yields CDR1 SGDLS and CDR2 YYNGEE. CDR3 length: 14 residues. V was clipped by 3 bases and J by 3 bases, with 12 bases between them. The rearrangement links TRBV9 to TRBJ2-5; a possible D gene is TRBD2 (6 bases). The sample here was CD4+ or CD8+ T cells sorted from blood, taken in a trial of the OX40 agonist ivuxolimab. This sequence originates from an adult with an advanced solid tumor such as melanoma, head and neck, liver or kidney cancer. The CDR3 loop reads CASSATGLEETQYF. The CDR3 bases are TGTGCCAGCAGCGCGACGGGACTGGAAGAGACCCAGTACTTC.